This TCR beta chain was identified in a study of OX40 agonist ivuxolimab in advanced cancers. V lost 0 bases, J lost 2 bases, and 8 bases lay in between. The CDR3 covers 14 residues. Looked up from germline, CDR1 is SGHDN and CDR2 is FVKESK. Repertoires were generated with immunoSEQ multiplex PCR, while TCRdb's copy carries only in-frame clones and drops some. The data contain 50,000 to 55,000 clones, about 88% of them seen just once; the ten biggest clones take up approximately 1.6%. The sequence was obtained from an adult with an advanced solid tumor such as melanoma, head and neck, liver or kidney cancer. The genes are TRBV14 and TRBJ2-7; D unclear. Material: CD4+ or CD8+ T cells sorted from blood, obtained in a trial of the OX40 agonist ivuxolimab. The CDR3 protein is CASSQDRSTYEQYF. The DNA of the CDR3 is TGTGCCAGCAGCCAAGATCGATCTACCTACGAGCAGTACTTC.